This TCR beta chain was retrieved from a study of shared clonotypes between healthy human individuals. Whole-study context: Used for every donor were three CD4 naive, three CD4 memory, two CD8 naive and one CD8 memory plate.

Method: immunoSEQ multiplex PCR; TCRdb's copy keeps in-frame clones and lacks some. The sample lists some 2 million clones, less than 95% occurring once. Terminally differentiated effector memory CD45RA+ cells were left out of the naive CD8 fraction, which was CD45RO-negative and positively selected for CCR7. Recent vaccinations or acute infections were absent in the healthy HIV-negative adult donors. Turning to this clone: Antigen unknown. The sample contains more than one DNA sequence encoding this CDR3.

Overall study findings and caveats: Naive subsets typically showed greater estimated richness than memory subsets.

This CDR3 contains 14 residues. Germline V gives CDR1 MNHEY, CDR2 SMNVEV (reference sequence). V dropped 0 bases and J dropped 3 bases, with 9 bases sitting between them. The sample comprised naive CD8+ T cells sorted from blood. This chain links TRBV27 with TRBJ2-7; possible D gene TRBD1, 6 bases. This TCR came from a man in his late teens or twenties in good health. The DNA of the CDR3 is TGTGCCAGCAGTTTATCGGGCAGGGGCTACGAGCAGTACTTC. It encodes CASSLSGRGYEQYF.